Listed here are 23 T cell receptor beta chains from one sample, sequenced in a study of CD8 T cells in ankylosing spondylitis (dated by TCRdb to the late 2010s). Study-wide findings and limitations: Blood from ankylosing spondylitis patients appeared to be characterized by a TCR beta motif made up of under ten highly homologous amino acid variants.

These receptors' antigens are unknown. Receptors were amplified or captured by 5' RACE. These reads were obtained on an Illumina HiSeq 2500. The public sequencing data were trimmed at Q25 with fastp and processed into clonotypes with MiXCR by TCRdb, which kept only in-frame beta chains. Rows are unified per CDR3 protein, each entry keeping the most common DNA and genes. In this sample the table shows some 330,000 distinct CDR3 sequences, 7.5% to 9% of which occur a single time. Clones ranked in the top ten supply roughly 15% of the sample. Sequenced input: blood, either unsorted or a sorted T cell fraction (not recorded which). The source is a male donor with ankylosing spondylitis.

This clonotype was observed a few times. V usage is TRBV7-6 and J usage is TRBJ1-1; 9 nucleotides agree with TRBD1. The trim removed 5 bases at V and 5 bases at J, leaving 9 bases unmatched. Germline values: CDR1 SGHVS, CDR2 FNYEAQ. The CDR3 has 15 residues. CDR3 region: CASSPTGGRETEAFF. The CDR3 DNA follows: TGTGCCAGCAGCCCGACAGGGGGGCGGGAAACTGAAGCTTTCTTT.

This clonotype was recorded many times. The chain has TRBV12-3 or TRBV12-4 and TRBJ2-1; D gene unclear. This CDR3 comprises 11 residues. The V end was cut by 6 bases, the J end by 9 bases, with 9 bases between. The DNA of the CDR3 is TGTGCCAGCAGCCGGGTCGGTGAGCAGTTCTTC. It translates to CASSRVGEQFF.

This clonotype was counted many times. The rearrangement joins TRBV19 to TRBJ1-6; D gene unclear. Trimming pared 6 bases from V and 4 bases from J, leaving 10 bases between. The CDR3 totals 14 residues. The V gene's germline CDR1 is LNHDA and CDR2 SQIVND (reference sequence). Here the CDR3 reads CASSMRIYNSPLHF. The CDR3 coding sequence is TGTGCCAGTAGCATGCGGATTTATAATTCACCCCTCCACTTT.

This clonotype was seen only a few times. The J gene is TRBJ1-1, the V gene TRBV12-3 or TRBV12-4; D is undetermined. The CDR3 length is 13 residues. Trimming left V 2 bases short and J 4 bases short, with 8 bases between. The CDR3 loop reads CASSLNQITEAFF. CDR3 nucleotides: TGTGCCAGCAGTTTAAACCAGATCACTGAAGCTTTCTTT.

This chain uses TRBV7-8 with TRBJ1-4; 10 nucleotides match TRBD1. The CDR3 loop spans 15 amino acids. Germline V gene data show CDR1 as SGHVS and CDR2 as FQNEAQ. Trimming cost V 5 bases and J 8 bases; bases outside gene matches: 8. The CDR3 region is CASSGAGTGVEKLFF. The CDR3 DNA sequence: TGTGCCAGCAGCGGGGCCGGGACAGGGGTCGAAAAACTGTTTTTT. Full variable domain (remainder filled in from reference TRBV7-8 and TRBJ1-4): GAGVSQSPRYKVAKRGQDVALRCDPISGHVSLFWYQQALGQGPEFLTYFQNEAQLDKSGLPSDRFFAERPEGSVSTLKIQRTQQEDSAVYLCASSGAGTGVEKLFFGSGTQLSVL.

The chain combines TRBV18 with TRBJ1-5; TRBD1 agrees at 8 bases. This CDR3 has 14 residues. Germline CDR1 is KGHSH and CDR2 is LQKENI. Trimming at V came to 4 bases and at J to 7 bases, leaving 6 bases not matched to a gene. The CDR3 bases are TGTGCCAGCTCACTCGACAGGGGAAGCCAGCCCCAGCATTTT. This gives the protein CASSLDRGSQPQHF.

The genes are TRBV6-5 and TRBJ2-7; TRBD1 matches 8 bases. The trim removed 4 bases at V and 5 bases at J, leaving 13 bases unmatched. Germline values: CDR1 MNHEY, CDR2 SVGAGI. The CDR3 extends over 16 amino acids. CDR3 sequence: CASSSRGQGGRHEQYF. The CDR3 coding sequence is TGTGCCAGCAGTTCCCGCGGACAGGGAGGTAGGCACGAGCAGTACTTC.

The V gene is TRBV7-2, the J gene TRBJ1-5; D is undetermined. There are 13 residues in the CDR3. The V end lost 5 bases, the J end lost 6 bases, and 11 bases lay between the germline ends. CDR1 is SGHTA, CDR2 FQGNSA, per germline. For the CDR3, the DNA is TGTGCCAGCAGCACCCGGGTGGGTCAGCCCCAGCATTTT. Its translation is CASSTRVGQPQHF.

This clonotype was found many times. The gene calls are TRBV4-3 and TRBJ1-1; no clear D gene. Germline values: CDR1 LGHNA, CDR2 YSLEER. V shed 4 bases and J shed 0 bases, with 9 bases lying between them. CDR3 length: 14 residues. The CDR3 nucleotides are TGCGCCAGCAGCCTTAGCAGGTTGAACACTGAAGCTTTCTTT. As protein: CASSLSRLNTEAFF.

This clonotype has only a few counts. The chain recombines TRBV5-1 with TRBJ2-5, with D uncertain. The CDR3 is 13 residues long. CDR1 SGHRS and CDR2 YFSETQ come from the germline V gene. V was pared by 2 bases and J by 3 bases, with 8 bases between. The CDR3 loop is CASSFSLKETQYF. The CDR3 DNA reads TGCGCCAGCAGCTTCTCACTGAAAGAGACCCAGTACTTC. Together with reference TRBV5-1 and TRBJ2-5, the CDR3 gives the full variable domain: KAGVTQTPRYLIKTRGQQVTLSCSPISGHRSVSWYQQTPGQGLQFLFEYFSETQRNKGNFPGRFSGRQFSNSRSEMNVSTLELGDSALYLCASSFSLKETQYFGPGTRLLVL.

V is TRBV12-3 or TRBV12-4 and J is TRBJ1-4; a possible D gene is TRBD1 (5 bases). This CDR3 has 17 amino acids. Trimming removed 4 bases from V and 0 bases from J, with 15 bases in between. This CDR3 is CASSSHFGTATNEKLFF. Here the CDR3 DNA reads TGTGCCAGCAGTTCTCACTTTGGGACGGCAACTAATGAAAAACTGTTTTTT.

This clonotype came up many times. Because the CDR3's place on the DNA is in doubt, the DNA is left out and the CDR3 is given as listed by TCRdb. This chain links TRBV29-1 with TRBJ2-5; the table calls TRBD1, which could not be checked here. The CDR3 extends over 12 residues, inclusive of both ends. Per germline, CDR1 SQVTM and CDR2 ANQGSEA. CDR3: CSVSVLGETQYF.

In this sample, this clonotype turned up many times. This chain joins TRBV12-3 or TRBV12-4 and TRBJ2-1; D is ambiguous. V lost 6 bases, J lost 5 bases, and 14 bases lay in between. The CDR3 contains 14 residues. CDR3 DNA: TGTGCCAGCAGAGAGGAAACAGCAAACAATGAGCAGTTCTTC. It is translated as CASREETANNEQFF.

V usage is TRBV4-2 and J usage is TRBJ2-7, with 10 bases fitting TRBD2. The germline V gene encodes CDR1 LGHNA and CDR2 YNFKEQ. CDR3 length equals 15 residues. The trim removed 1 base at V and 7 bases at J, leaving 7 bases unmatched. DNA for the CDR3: TGTGCCAGCAGCCAAGCCGGGACTAGCGCCGGTGAGCAGTACTTC. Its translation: CASSQAGTSAGEQYF.

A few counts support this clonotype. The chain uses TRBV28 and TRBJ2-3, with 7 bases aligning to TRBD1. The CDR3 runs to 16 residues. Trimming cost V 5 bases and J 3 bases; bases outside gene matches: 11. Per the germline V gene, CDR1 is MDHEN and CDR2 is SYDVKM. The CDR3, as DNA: TGTGCCAGCAGTGTCAAAGGGGGCATCGGTACAGATACGCAGTATTTT. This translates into CASSVKGGIGTDTQYF.

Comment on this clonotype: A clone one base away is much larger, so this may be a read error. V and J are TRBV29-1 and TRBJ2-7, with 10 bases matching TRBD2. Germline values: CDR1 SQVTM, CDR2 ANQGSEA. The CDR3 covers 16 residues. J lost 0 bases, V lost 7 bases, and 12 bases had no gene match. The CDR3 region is CSAVVTSGYLSYEQYF. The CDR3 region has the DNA TGCAGCGCCGTCGTGACTAGCGGGTATCTCTCCTACGAGCAGTACTTC.

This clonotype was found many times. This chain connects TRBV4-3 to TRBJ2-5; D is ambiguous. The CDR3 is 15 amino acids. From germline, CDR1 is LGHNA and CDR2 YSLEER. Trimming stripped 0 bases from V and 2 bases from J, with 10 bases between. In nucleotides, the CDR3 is TGCGCCAGCAGCCAAGATTACGGCAGGCAAGAGACCCAGTACTTC. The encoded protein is CASSQDYGRQETQYF.

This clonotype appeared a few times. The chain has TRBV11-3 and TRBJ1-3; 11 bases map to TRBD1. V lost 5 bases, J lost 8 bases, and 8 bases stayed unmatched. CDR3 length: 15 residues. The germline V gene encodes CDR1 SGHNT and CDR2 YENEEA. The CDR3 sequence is CASSGTGGYQDTIYF. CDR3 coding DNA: TGTGCCAGCAGCGGGACAGGGGGATATCAGGACACCATATATTTT. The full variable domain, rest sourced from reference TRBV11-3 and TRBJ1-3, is EAGVVQSPRYKIIEKKQPVAFWCNPISGHNTLYWYLQNLGQGPELLIRYENEEAVDDSQLPKDRFSAERLKGVDSTLKIQPAELGDSAVYLCASSGTGGYQDTIYFGEGSWLTVV.

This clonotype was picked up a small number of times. CDR3 in amino acids: CSARDTGGPGNEQFF. The DNA of the CDR3 is TGCAGTGCTAGAGATACGGGAGGGCCGGGGAATGAGCAGTTCTTC. This chain connects TRBV20-1 to TRBJ2-1, with 8 bases identical to TRBD2. V dropped 0 bases and J dropped 7; count of bases not matched to a gene: 8. The CDR3 has 15 amino acids. From germline, CDR1 is DFQATT and CDR2 SNEGSKA (reference sequence).

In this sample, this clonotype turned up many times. CDR3 coding DNA: TGTGCCAGCAGCTTAAGTGTAGCGGACGCGAACACCGGGGAGCTGTTTTTT. Translation: CASSLSVADANTGELFF. The chain uses TRBV11-2 and TRBJ2-2; D possibly corresponds to TRBD2 (6 bases). CDR3 size: 17 residues. The germline gives CDR1 SGHAT, CDR2 FQNNGV. The germline V and J ends were trimmed by 2 bases and 0 bases, with 13 bases remaining between them.

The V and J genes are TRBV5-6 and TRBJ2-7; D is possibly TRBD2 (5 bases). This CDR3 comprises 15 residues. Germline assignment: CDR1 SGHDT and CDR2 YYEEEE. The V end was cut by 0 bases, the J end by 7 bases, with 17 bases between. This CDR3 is CASSLVEGAPMEQYF. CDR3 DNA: TGTGCCAGCAGCTTGGTAGAGGGAGCGCCGATGGAGCAGTACTTC. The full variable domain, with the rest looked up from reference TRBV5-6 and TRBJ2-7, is DAGVTQSPTHLIKTRGQQVTLRCSPKSGHDTVSWYQQALGQGPQFIFQYYEEEERQRGNFPDRFSGHQFPNYSSELNVNALLLGDSALYLCASSLVEGAPMEQYFGPGTRLTVT.

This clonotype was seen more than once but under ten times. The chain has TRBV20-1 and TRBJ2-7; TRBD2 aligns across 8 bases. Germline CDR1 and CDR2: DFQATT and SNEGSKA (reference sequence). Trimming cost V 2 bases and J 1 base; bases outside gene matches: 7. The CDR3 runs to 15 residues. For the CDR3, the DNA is TGCAGTGCTAGACGAGAGCGGGAGAGTTCCTACGAGCAGTACTTC. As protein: CSARRERESSYEQYF.

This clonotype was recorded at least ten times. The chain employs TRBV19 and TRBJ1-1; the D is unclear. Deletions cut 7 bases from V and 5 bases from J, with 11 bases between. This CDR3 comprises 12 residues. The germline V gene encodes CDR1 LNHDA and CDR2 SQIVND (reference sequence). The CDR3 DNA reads TGTGCCAGTAATGGGTTTGGTACTGAAGCTTTCTTT. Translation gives CASNGFGTEAFF.